Sequencing of this T cell receptor (beta chain) was carried out in a study of cytomegalovirus exposure and HLA in healthy donors. Study conclusions and caveats: In vitro experiments confirmed that three CMV-associated chains were specific for CMV antigens.

This clone was seen only a few times. Its antigen remains unknown. Both 60 Vbeta primers and 13 Jbeta primers went into the PCR. Some clones are missing from TCRdb's copy, which holds only in-frame ones; the method was immunoSEQ multiplex PCR. The sample holds 150,000 or so clones; around four fifths are singletons and the top ten take 1.4%. Germline CDR1 SGHKS, CDR2 YYEKEE (reference sequence). V was clipped by 3 bases and J by 9 bases, with 17 bases between them. This CDR3 contains 14 residues. The V gene is TRBV5-5, the J gene TRBJ2-3; a weak D match, TRBD2 (5 bases). The clonotype originates from a young man in good health and CMV-seropositive. Sequencing input: PBMCs. The CDR3 sequence: CASSSDSTAGTQYF. The CDR3 DNA reads TGTGCCAGCAGCTCGGACTCGACGGCCGGAACGCAGTATTTT.